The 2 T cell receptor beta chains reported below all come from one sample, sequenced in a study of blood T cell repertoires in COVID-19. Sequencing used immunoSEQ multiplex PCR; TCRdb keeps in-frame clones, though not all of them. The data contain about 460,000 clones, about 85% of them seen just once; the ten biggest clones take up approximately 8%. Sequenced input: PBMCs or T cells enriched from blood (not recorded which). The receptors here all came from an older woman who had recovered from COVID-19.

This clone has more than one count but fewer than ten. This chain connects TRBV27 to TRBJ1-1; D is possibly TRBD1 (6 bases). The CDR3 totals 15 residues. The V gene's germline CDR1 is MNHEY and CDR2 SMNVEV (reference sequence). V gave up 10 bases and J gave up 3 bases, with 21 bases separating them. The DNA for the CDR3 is TGTGCCACCTACTCCCGGGGGGCGGGTTACACTGAAGCTTTCTTT. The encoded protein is CATYSRGAGYTEAFF.

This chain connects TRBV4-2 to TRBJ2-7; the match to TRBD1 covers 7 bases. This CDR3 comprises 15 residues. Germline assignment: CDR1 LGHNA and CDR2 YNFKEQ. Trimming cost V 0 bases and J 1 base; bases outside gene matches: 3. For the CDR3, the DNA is TGTGCCAGCAGCCAAGAGGGCAGGGGGTCCTACGAGCAGTACTTC. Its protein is CASSQEGRGSYEQYF.